This T cell receptor beta chain was captured in a study of blood T cell repertoires in COVID-19. Looking at the study overall: The United States, Italy and Spain supplied acute and convalescent COVID-19 samples.

This CDR3 is 16 amino acids long. Germline loops: CDR1 MNHEY, CDR2 SVGAGI. With 2 bases removed from V and 5 bases from J, the gap between germline ends came to 15 bases. In the authors' workflow: Reference gene primer amplification in the assay estimated nucleated cell counts. TCRdb keeps only in-frame clones here, not all; method: immunoSEQ multiplex PCR. V and J calls and clone size are copied from that table; D and trimming were computed from the DNA. The table records approximately 170,000 clones, around 87% of them present only once. This sequence was found in a woman at least 80 years old with COVID-19, enrolled during active disease. The sample taken for sequencing was peripheral blood. This chain uses TRBV6-5 with TRBJ2-2; D is possibly TRBD2 (6 bases). The CDR3 DNA reads as TGTGCCAGCAGTTACCGCCGATTCGGGGGAACCGGGGAGCTGTTTTTT. Translated, it gives CASSYRRFGGTGELFF.